This TCR beta chain was recovered during a study of CD8+CD57+ T cells in acquired aplastic anemia. Study-level results: Found in both controls and patients were about 30 CD8+ CDR3 sequences.

Researchers used genomic DNA as the template to profile TCR beta VDJ and CDR3. TCRdb analysed the reads with MiXCR anew, one entry per CDR3 protein. The sample has about 470,000 distinct CDR3 sequences, roughly a third seen once; the top ten hold roughly 0.8%. The J segment lost 0 bases and the V segment lost 6 bases, leaving 12 bases of the junction unmatched. The germline V gene encodes CDR1 MNHNS and CDR2 SASEGT. The CDR3 consists of 17 residues. For this clonotype: Its antigen is as yet unknown.

An expansion of CD8+CD57+ cells by flow cytometry had been shown in patients chosen for sequencing. Diagnosis of severe acquired aplastic anemia applied to all patients. The chain joins TRBV6-1 to TRBJ2-5; 8 bases are a match to TRBD2. Sequencing was performed on sorted CD4+, CD8+, or CD8+CD57+ T cells (not recorded which) from PBMCs. The source of this sequence is a human donor with aplastic anemia. CDR3 sequence (DNA): TGTGCCAGCAGAACACTTACATTACTAGCGGACCAAGAGACCCAGTACTTC. It specifies CASRTLTLLADQETQYF.